A few counts support the clone carrying this T cell receptor (beta chain). Its antigen remains unidentified. This record comes from a study of identical twins. Study outcomes and limitations: Out-of-frame sharing of TCR alpha in monozygotic twins was underestimated by models.

V lost 1 base, J lost 0 bases, and 24 bases lay in between. The CDR3 totals 20 residues. Looked up from germline, CDR1 is SGHAT and CDR2 is FQNNGV. A single record per CDR3 protein comes from TCRdb applying MiXCR to the 5' RACE reads. The repertoire has 350,000 to 600,000 distinct CDR3 sequences, 12% to 15% of them found once; the top ten carry about 0.54%. These data were also filed under a second study, of yellow fever vaccine responses in identical twins.

The receptor was isolated from a woman between 18 and 29 years old in good health. V gene TRBV11-2 combines with J gene TRBJ1-2; tentative D call: TRBD1 (6 bases). Sequenced material: CD4+ T cells sorted from blood. CDR3 amino acids: CASSLVIRGGKLRTNYGYTF. The CDR3 nucleotides are TGTGCCAGCAGCTTAGTAATTAGGGGGGGGAAGCTCCGGACTAACTATGGCTACACCTTC. Full variable domain (outside the CDR3, taken from reference TRBV11-2 and TRBJ1-2): EAGVAQSPRYKIIEKRQSVAFWCNPISGHATLYWYQQILGQGPKLLIQFQNNGVVDDSQLPKDRFSAERLKGVDSTLKIQPAKLEDSAVYLCASSLVIRGGKLRTNYGYTFGSGTRLTVV.